This T cell receptor (beta chain) was retrieved from a study of tumor-infiltrating lymphocytes in primary liver carcinoma. Across the whole study: The study enrolled male and female patients aged 30 to 69 years.

The V and J ends lost 1 base and 4 bases respectively, with 20 bases between them. Germline CDR1 and CDR2: MNHNS and SASEGT. The length of the CDR3 is 18 residues. Unsorted whole blood supplied the RNA, and germline DNA was extracted too. A primer matching the constant region was used to make TCR beta cDNA from about 500 ng of total RNA. Modified slightly, ARM-PCR produced TCR beta libraries over three nested multiplex PCR rounds. Two initial PCR rounds of roughly 10 cycles each paired TRBV1-TRBV30 forward primers with a C-beta reverse primer. From the multiplex PCR reads, TCRdb called clonotypes with MiXCR, one entry per CDR3 protein. The sample includes almost 200,000 distinct CDR3 sequences, approximately 64% of them seen just once.

The rearrangement uses TRBV6-1 and TRBJ2-1; the D call may be TRBD1 or TRBD2 (5 bases each). The source of this sequence is a woman aged 55-75 years with primary liver carcinoma and hepatitis B virus infection. Sequencing was carried out using peripheral blood. The CDR3 DNA is TGTGCCAGCAGTGAAGTGGGACCTGGGGCCCACACTTACAATGAGCAGTTCTTC. It encodes CASSEVGPGAHTYNEQFF.